This T cell receptor (beta chain) originates from a study of shared clonotypes between healthy human individuals. Notes on the study in general: The study drew on few donors, limiting represented genetic and exposure-history diversity.

CDR1 is MNHEY and CDR2 is SVGAGI in the germline V gene. V shed 7 bases, J shed 6 bases, and the junction held 13 bases outside the gene matches. The CDR3 runs 15 residues. On sorted subsets, replicate PCRs used 150 to 250 ng DNA, or around 30,000 T cell genomes. The assay was immunoSEQ multiplex PCR, and TCRdb's table has in-frame clones only and misses some. The table records 2 million to 2.5 million clones, roughly 94% of them present only once. Details on this clone: Its antigen is as yet unknown.

Naive CD8 populations comprised CD45RO-negative cells positively selected for CCR7, excluding terminally differentiated effector memory CD45RA+ cells. Material: naive CD8+ T cells sorted from blood. The TCR originated in a young man in good health. The rearrangement uses TRBV6-5 and TRBJ2-3, with 7 positions matching TRBD2. The chain's CDR3 is CASTRTRGAGDTQYF. DNA for the CDR3: TGTGCCAGCACCCGAACCCGAGGAGCGGGGGATACGCAGTATTTT.